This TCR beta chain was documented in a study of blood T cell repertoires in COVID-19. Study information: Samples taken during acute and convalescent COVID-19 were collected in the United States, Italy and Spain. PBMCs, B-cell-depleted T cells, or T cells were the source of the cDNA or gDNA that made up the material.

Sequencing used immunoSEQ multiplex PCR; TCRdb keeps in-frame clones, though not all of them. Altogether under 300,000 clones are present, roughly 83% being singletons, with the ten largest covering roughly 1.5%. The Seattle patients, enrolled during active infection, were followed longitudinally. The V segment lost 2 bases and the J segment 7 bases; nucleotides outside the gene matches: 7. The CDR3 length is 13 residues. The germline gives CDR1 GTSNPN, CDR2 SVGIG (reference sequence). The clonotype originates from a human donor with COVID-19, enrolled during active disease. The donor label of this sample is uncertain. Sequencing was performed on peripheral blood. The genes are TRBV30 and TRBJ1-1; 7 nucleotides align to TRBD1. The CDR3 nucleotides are TGTGCCTGGAGTTTGGACAGGAGACGTGAAGCTTTCTTT. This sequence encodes CAWSLDRRREAFF. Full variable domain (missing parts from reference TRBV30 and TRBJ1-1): SQTIHQWPATLVQPVGSPLSLECTVEGTSNPNLYWYRQAAGRGLQLLFYSVGIGQISSEVPQNLSASRPQDRQFILSSKKLLLSDSGFYLCAWSLDRRREAFFGQGTRLTVV.